The clone carrying this TCR beta chain is labeled medium-sized (0.01 to 0.1%). Its antigen is undetermined. The CDR3 extends over 18 amino acids. V was clipped by 0 bases and J by 7 bases; unmatched bases: 13. From germline, CDR1 is LGHNA and CDR2 YSLEER. The record originates from a study of cytomegalovirus exposure and HLA in healthy donors. Across the whole study: HLA-typed donors were the source of around 87 million unique TCRs, which an early data release held. Study outcomes and limitations: Reportedly, cytomegalovirus status was diagnosed with high sensitivity and specificity.

The study ran its PCR with 60 Vbeta and 13 Jbeta primers. Some clones are missing from TCRdb's copy, which holds only in-frame ones; the method was immunoSEQ multiplex PCR. The sample has tens of thousands of clones; approximately 80% are singletons. This clonotype was sampled from a female donor in good health and CMV-seronegative. The sequenced material came from PBMCs. The chain links TRBV4-3 to TRBJ2-2; the match to TRBD1 covers 8 bases. The DNA for the CDR3 is TGCGCCAGCAGCCAAGATAGCACAGGGGGGTACTCTGGCGGGGAGCTGTTTTTT. Its translation is CASSQDSTGGYSGGELFF.